A selection of T cell receptor beta chains follows, all from one sample in a study of OX40 agonist ivuxolimab in advanced cancers. Assay used: immunoSEQ multiplex PCR; TCRdb lists only in-frame clones, some missing. The table lists 100,000 to 120,000 clones, over 85% of them singletons. Sequenced material: CD4+ or CD8+ T cells sorted from blood, taken in a trial of the OX40 agonist ivuxolimab. The source of these receptors is an adult with an advanced solid tumor such as melanoma, head and neck, liver or kidney cancer. Both conserved end residues are part of each CDR3. A D gene is named only where the DNA matches it firmly. Clone size is not always given. Where it is, it says once, few, many or a class for expanded clones.

. TRBJ1-2 TRBD1 TRBV6-6 CASNQDRDYGYTF TGTGCCAGCAACCAGGACAGGGACTATGGCTACACCTTC
. TRBJ2-1 . TRBV9 CASSVGLGTSYNEQFF TGTGCCAGCAGCGTAGGTCTGGGAACCAGCTACAATGAGCAGTTCTTC
. TRBJ2-1 . TRBV14 CASSHDGIGSGEQFF TGTGCCAGCAGTCACGACGGGATTGGAAGCGGTGAGCAGTTCTTC
. TRBJ2-1 . TRBV7-3 CASRKTVGWRNEQFF TGTGCCAGCAGAAAAACAGTTGGGTGGCGCAATGAGCAGTTCTTC
. TRBJ1-1 . TRBV5-6 CASSPTTVLNTEAFF TGTGCCAGCAGCCCTACGACGGTATTGAACACTGAAGCTTTCTTT
. TRBJ2-4 TRBD1 TRBV19 CASSAGTVLAKNIQYF TGTGCCAGTAGTGCCGGGACAGTGCTAGCCAAAAACATTCAGTACTTC
. TRBJ1-3 . TRBV6-6 CASSEGGPGNTIYF TGTGCCAGCAGTGAGGGGGGTCCTGGAAACACCATATATTTT
. TRBJ1-4 . TRBV6-5 CASSYSSRARNEKLFF TGTGCCAGCAGTTACTCTTCCAGGGCCCGTAATGAAAAACTGTTTTTT
. TRBJ1-2 . TRBV29-1 CSVPGSNYGYTF TGCAGCGTACCCGGGTCTAACTATGGCTACACCTTC
once TRBJ1-2 TRBD1 TRBV7-2 CASSLDRGHRGYTF TGTGCCAGCAGCCTGGACAGGGGGCATCGTGGCTACACCTTC
. TRBJ1-4 . TRBV4-1 CASSQETTGRGEKLFF TGCGCCAGCAGCCAAGAAACAACAGGGAGGGGAGAAAAACTGTTTTTT
. TRBJ1-6 . TRBV30 CAWSVEYNSPLHF TGTGCCTGGAGTGTTGAGTATAATTCACCCCTCCACTTT
. TRBJ2-1 TRBD2 TRBV5-6 CASSIAGGYYNEQFF TGTGCCAGCAGCATAGCGGGGGGGTACTACAATGAGCAGTTCTTC
. TRBJ1-2 . TRBV9 CASSVVETDGYTF TGTGCCAGCAGCGTAGTTGAAACCGATGGCTACACCTTC
. TRBJ2-7 TRBD2 TRBV10-3 CAISESLAGRYEQYF TGTGCCATCAGTGAGTCCCTAGCGGGAAGATACGAGCAGTACTTC
once TRBJ2-1 . TRBV28 CASSFWAVMGNEQFF TGTGCCAGCAGTTTTTGGGCAGTCATGGGCAATGAGCAGTTCTTC
. TRBJ2-1 TRBD2 TRBV11-3 CASSLTSGGGNEQFF TGTGCCAGCAGCTTAACTAGCGGGGGTGGCAATGAGCAGTTCTTC
few TRBJ2-5 . TRBV30 CAWSAGTHQETQYF TGTGCCTGGAGTGCCGGGACACATCAAGAGACCCAGTACTTC
. TRBJ1-1 . TRBV11-2 CASSQRQKAFF TGTGCCAGCAGTCAACGACAGAAAGCTTTCTTT
. TRBJ1-1 . TRBV7-2 CASSLEPGSNTEAFF TGTGCCAGCAGCTTAGAGCCGGGTTCTAACACTGAAGCTTTCTTT
. TRBJ2-3 TRBD2 TRBV7-3 CASSFGLADTQYF TGTGCCAGCAGCTTCGGACTAGCGGATACGCAGTATTTT
. TRBJ2-3 . TRBV27 CASSPREGNTDTQYF TGTGCCAGCAGTCCCAGGGAAGGCAACACAGATACGCAGTATTTT
. TRBJ2-1 . TRBV19 CASSIAEGDEQFF TGTGCCAGTAGTATAGCCGAGGGCGATGAGCAGTTCTTC
. TRBJ1-6 TRBD1 TRBV30 CAWCNPLAGGDSPLHF TGTGCCTGGTGTAACCCGCTAGCAGGGGGGGATTCACCCCTCCACTTT
. TRBJ1-5 TRBD1 TRBV30 CALTGADSNQPQHF TGTGCCTTGACAGGGGCGGATAGCAATCAGCCCCAGCATTTT
. TRBJ1-5 . TRBV11-2 CASSLDRDQPQHF TGTGCCAGCAGCTTAGACAGGGATCAGCCCCAGCATTTT
. TRBJ2-5 . TRBV5-1 CASSFLQDQETQYF TGCGCCAGCAGCTTCCTTCAGGACCAAGAGACCCAGTACTTC
. TRBJ1-2 TRBD1 TRBV7-2 CASSFGGQGVAYGYTF TGTGCCAGCAGCTTCGGGGGACAGGGGGTAGCCTATGGCTACACCTTC
. TRBJ1-6 . TRBV30 CAWGDTNSPLHF TGTGCCTGGGGGGACACGAATTCACCCCTCCACTTT
. TRBJ2-3 . TRBV7-2 CASSLTDTQYF TGTGCCAGCAGCTTAACAGATACGCAGTATTTT
. TRBJ1-2 TRBD1 TRBV6-5 CASSLTGNGYTF TGTGCCAGCAGTCTGACAGGGAATGGCTACACCTTC
. TRBJ2-1 TRBD2 TRBV5-1 CASSLGSGSAREQFF TGCGCCAGCAGCTTGGGTAGCGGGAGCGCTCGCGAGCAGTTCTTC
. TRBJ1-2 TRBD1 TRBV18 CASSQGTGTANYGYTF TGTGCCAGCTCCCAAGGGACAGGGACGGCAAACTATGGCTACACCTTC
. TRBJ2-7 . TRBV6-6 CASSYSQAYEQYF TGTGCCAGCAGTTACTCACAGGCCTACGAGCAGTACTTC
. TRBJ1-4 . TRBV7-2 CASSSYRENEKLFF TGTGCCAGCAGCTCCTACAGGGAGAATGAAAAACTGTTTTTT
few TRBJ1-5 . TRBV6-5 CATGFWGNQPQHF TGTGCCACAGGGTTTTGGGGCAATCAGCCCCAGCATTTT
. TRBJ2-1 TRBD2 TRBV10-3 CATHPTSGRANEQFF TGTGCCACCCACCCGACTAGCGGGAGGGCCAATGAGCAGTTCTTC
. TRBJ1-1 . TRBV27 CASSLASGVETEAFF TGTGCCAGCAGTTTGGCCTCAGGGGTGGAGACTGAAGCTTTCTTT
. TRBJ1-1 . TRBV6-1 CASSEAPEGGTEAFF TGTGCCAGCAGTGAAGCCCCGGAGGGAGGCACTGAAGCTTTCTTT
. TRBJ2-1 . TRBV4-1 CASSQDNRVKQFF TGCGCCAGCAGCCAAGATAATCGAGTTAAGCAGTTCTTC
. TRBJ2-2 . TRBV6-5 CASSVDPPGELFF TGTGCCAGCAGTGTCGACCCTCCCGGGGAGCTGTTTTTT
. TRBJ2-5 . TRBV5-1 CASSLGHSQETQYF TGCGCCAGCAGCTTGGGACATTCCCAAGAGACCCAGTACTTC
. TRBJ2-7 . TRBV28 CASSLQGGRDEQYF TGTGCCAGCAGTTTGCAGGGAGGACGGGACGAGCAGTACTTC
. TRBJ2-4 . TRBV5-4 CASSLGTPAKNIQYF TGTGCCAGCAGCCTAGGGACACCAGCCAAAAACATTCAGTACTTC
. TRBJ1-1 . TRBV30 CAWIPDSVSQMSEAFF TGTGCCTGGATTCCCGACAGCGTCTCTCAGATGTCTGAAGCTTTCTTT
. TRBJ2-2 TRBD1 TRBV5-1 CASSPGQANTGELFF TGCGCCAGCAGCCCCGGACAGGCGAACACCGGGGAGCTGTTTTTT
. TRBJ2-2 . TRBV5-1 CASSSQGHLNTGELFF TGCGCCAGCAGCTCCCAGGGACACCTTAACACCGGGGAGCTGTTTTTT
. TRBJ1-4 . TRBV7-2 CASSTGQPEKLFF TGTGCCAGCAGCACGGGACAACCTGAAAAACTGTTTTTT
. TRBJ1-6 . TRBV9 CASSVEGSSYNSPLHF TGTGCCAGCAGCGTAGAAGGGAGCTCCTATAATTCACCCCTCCACTTT
. TRBJ2-5 TRBD1 TRBV28 CASSFSGQVWRETQYF TGTGCCAGCAGTTTTTCCGGACAGGTATGGAGGGAGACCCAGTACTTC
. TRBJ2-2 TRBD1 TRBV27 CASSLWGQGALSGELFF TGTGCCAGCAGTTTATGGGGACAGGGGGCTCTGTCCGGGGAGCTGTTTTTT
. TRBJ1-2 . TRBV19 CASSMSGFNYGYTF TGTGCCAGTTCCATGTCAGGGTTTAACTATGGCTACACCTTC
. TRBJ1-5 . TRBV6-6 CASRGGNQPQHF TGTGCCAGCAGGGGGGGTAATCAGCCCCAGCATTTT
. TRBJ2-3 . TRBV7-2 CASRLLTDTQYF TGTGCCAGCAGGCTACTTACAGATACGCAGTATTTT
. TRBJ2-2 TRBD1 TRBV7-3 CASSGQRQGQHRGAVF TGTGCCAGCAGCGGCCAGAGACAGGGCCAACACCGGGGAGCTGTTTTT